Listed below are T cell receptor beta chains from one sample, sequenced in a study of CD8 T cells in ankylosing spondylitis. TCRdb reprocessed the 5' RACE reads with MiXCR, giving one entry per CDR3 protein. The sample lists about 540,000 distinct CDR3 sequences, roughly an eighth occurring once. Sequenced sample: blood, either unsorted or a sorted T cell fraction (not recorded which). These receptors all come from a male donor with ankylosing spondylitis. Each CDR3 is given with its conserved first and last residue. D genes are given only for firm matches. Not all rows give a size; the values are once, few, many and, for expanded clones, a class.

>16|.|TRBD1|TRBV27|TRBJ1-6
CASSPTWDRKNSPLHF
TGTGCCAGCAGTCCAACTTGGGACAGGAAAAATTCACCCCTCCACTTT
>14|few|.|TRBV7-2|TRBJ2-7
CASSSHRGSYEQYF
TGTGCCAGCAGCTCCCATCGGGGGTCCTACGAGCAGTACTTC
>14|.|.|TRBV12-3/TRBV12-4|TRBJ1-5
CASSLASLGQPQHF
TGTGCCAGCAGTTTAGCTTCCTTAGGTCAGCCCCAGCATTTT
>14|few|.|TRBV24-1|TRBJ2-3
CATSDQGGADTQYF
TGTGCCACCAGTGACCAGGGTGGGGCAGATACGCAGTATTTT
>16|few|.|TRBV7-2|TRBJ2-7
CASSLLGGSRFYEQYF
TGTGCCAGCAGCCTCCTAGGTGGGAGTCGGTTCTACGAGCAGTACTTC
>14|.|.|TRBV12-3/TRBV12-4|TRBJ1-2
CASSFGGTAYGYTF
TGTGCCAGCAGTTTTGGGGGTACCGCCTATGGCTACACCTTC
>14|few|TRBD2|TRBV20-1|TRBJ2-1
CSARRTSGLNEQFF
TGCAGTGCTAGACGGACTAGCGGACTCAATGAGCAGTTCTTC
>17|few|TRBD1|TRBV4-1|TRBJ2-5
CASSQDDGTGGTETQYF
TGCGCCAGCAGCCAAGATGATGGGACAGGGGGAACAGAGACCCAGTACTTC
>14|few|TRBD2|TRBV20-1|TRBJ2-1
CSATPSGSLDEQFF
TGCAGTGCTACCCCTAGCGGGAGTTTGGATGAGCAGTTCTTC
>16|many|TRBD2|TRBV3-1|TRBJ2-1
CASSQRGAGGYNEQFF
TGTGCCAGCAGCCAACGGGGGGCGGGAGGCTACAATGAGCAGTTCTTC
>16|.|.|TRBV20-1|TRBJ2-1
CSALVLAGPLYNEQFF
TGCAGTGCGCTTGTACTGGCGGGACCCCTCTACAATGAGCAGTTCTTC
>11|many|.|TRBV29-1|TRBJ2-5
CSGNRVETQYF
TGCAGCGGGAACAGGGTTGAGACCCAGTACTTC
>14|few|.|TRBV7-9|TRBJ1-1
CASSSWRMNTEAFF
TGTGCCAGCAGCTCTTGGAGAATGAACACTGAAGCTTTCTTT
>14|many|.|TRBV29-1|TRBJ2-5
CSVEDDIVVETQYF
TGCAGCGTTGAGGATGACATCGTTGTGGAGACCCAGTACTTC
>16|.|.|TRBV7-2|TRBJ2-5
CASSLKVAAAQETQYF
TGTGCCAGCAGCTTAAAAGTTGCGGCAGCACAAGAGACCCAGTACTTC
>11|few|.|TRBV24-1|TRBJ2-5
CATSDFETQYF
TGTGCCACCAGTGATTTCGAGACCCAGTACTTC
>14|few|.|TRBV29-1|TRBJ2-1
CSAATGFVYNEQFF
TGCAGCGCCGCCACAGGGTTTGTTTACAATGAGCAGTTCTTC